These 7 T cell receptor beta chains came from one sample sequenced in a study of spatial heterogeneity in lung cancer (dated by TCRdb to about 2019). The time point label on this specimen signifies: sample taken at primary tumor resection. Whole RNA extracted from tumor and nontumor lung tissue, or from cryopreserved PBMC samples, was used for TCR sequencing without cell sorting. To prepare the library, 5' RACE was applied. Sequencing used a NextSeq 500. Using fastp trimming at Q25 and MiXCR clonotype assembly, TCRdb reanalyzed the public sequencing data and kept in-frame beta chains. Merged by CDR3 protein, the rows form single entries marked with the most common genes and DNA. This sample is represented by about 82,000 distinct CDR3 sequences; over 10% of them were singletons. The ten largest clones take up about 4.6% of the sample. Sequencing was performed on PBMCs, taken at surgery. Receptors originate from a male donor with early-stage non-small cell lung cancer.

This clonotype was counted only a few times. The chain is built from TRBV13 and TRBJ2-2; 8 bases match TRBD1. V shed 5 bases and J 5 bases; nucleotides not matched to a gene: 1. This CDR3 is built from 13 residues. Germline CDR1 and CDR2: PRHDT and FYEKMQ (reference sequence). CDR3 in DNA: TGTGCCAGCAGCGGGACAGGTACCGGGGAGCTGTTTTTT. Its protein is CASSGTGTGELFF.

This clonotype came up a few times. The rearrangement uses TRBV7-3 and TRBJ2-1; weak D call: TRBD2 (5 bases). Germline-derived CDR1 and CDR2 are SGHTA and FQGTGA. Trimming removed 1 base from V and 4 bases from J, with 14 bases in between. The CDR3 totals 16 residues. The CDR3 sequence is CASSLMSGGAYNEQFF. CDR3 DNA: TGTGCCAGCAGCTTAATGAGCGGAGGAGCGTACAATGAGCAGTTCTTC.

The chain joins TRBV6-1 to TRBJ1-1; 9 bases are a match to TRBD1. The V and J ends lost 5 bases and 0 bases, in that order; junction bases with no gene match: 10. In germline, CDR1 is MNHNS, CDR2 SASEGT. The CDR3 contains 17 residues. The CDR3 sequence is CASSRGQGSLVNTEAFF. CDR3 sequence (DNA): TGTGCCAGCAGTCGGGGACAGGGATCATTGGTGAACACTGAAGCTTTCTTT.

This clonotype came up a few times. The gene calls are TRBV30 and TRBJ1-5; 8 positions agree with TRBD1. There are 13 residues in the CDR3. The germline V gene encodes CDR1 GTSNPN and CDR2 SVGIG (reference sequence). With V trimmed by 5 bases and J by 4 bases, 4 bases remained unmatched. The CDR3 DNA reads TGTGCCTGGGGGACAGGTATGAATCAGCCCCAGCATTTT. The encoded protein is CAWGTGMNQPQHF.

The rearrangement joins TRBV5-1 to TRBJ1-1; D ambiguous. CDR1 is SGHRS, CDR2 YFSETQ, per germline. There are 17 residues in the CDR3. V was pared by 0 bases and J by 1 base, with 16 bases between. The CDR3 here is CASSLVREGFENTEAFF. CDR3 sequence (DNA): TGCGCCAGCAGCTTGGTCAGAGAGGGCTTTGAGAACACTGAAGCTTTCTTT.

This sequence joins TRBV2 and TRBJ2-1; D is unresolved. The CDR3 runs 13 residues. Germline-derived CDR1 and CDR2 are SNHLY and FYNNEI. Trimming cost V 6 bases and J 5 bases, with 11 bases left between them. The CDR3 region has the DNA TGTGCCAGCAGGGTGACTGGAGACAATGAGCAGTTCTTC. Protein product: CASRVTGDNEQFF.

This clonotype was detected a few times. This chain uses TRBV19 with TRBJ1-1, with no clear D. CDR1 is LNHDA and CDR2 is SQIVND in the germline V gene (reference sequence). Trimming pared 5 bases from V and 5 bases from J, leaving 15 bases between. The CDR3 has 14 amino acids. The CDR3 DNA reads as TGTGCCAGTAGTCCGCGTGAGGGTTGGACTGAAGCTTTCTTT. It specifies CASSPREGWTEAFF.